This paragraph covers one T cell receptor beta chain sequence. Its antigen remains unidentified. Unique molecular identifiers were built into the TCR beta cDNA libraries. TCRdb recomputed calls from the PCR reads with MiXCR, one row per CDR3 protein. Of fewer than 850,000 distinct CDR3 sequences in the sample, roughly 50% were seen once. The data originate from a study of post-analysis software for immune sequencing data. For the study at large: Some patients lacked subtype; others had relapsing-remitting, secondary progressive or progressive-relapsing disease.

Study observations and caveats: Five TRBV segments, including TRBV5-6, TRBV5-1 and TRBV20-1, were more frequent in patients than controls. Samples prepared in the same batch strongly co-clustered by F measure. Comparison with controls showed significantly lower normalized Chao1 diversity in multiple sclerosis patients.

The germline V gene encodes CDR1 SQVTM and CDR2 ANQGSEA. This CDR3 spans 15 amino acids. The sequence was obtained from a girl under 18 with multiple sclerosis. The V gene is TRBV29-1, the J gene TRBJ2-1; 8 bases align to TRBD2. The J call is doubtful: the DNA matches TRBJ2-7 better. Sequenced sample: blood. CDR3 sequence (DNA): TGCAGCGTTGAAGAGGAGCGGGAGAGCTACAATGAGCAGTACTTC. This gives the protein CSVEEERESYNEQYF.